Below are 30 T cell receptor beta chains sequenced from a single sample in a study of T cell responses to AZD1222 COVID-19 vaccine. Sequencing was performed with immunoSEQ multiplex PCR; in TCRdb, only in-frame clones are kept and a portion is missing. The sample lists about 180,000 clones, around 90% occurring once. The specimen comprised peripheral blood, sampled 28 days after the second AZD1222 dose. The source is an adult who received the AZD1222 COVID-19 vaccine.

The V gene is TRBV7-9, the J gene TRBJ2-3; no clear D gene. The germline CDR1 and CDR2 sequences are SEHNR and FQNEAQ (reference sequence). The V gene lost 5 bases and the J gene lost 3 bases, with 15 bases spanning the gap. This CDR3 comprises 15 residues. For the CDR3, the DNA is TGTGCCAGCAGCCCTGGACCCCGTGTAACAGATACGCAGTATTTT. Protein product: CASSPGPRVTDTQYF.

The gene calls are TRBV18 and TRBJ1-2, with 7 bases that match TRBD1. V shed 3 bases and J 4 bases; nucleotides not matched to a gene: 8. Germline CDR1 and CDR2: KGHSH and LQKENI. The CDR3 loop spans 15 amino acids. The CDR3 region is CASSPSEGAAYGYTF. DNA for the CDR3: TGTGCCAGCTCACCTTCCGAGGGGGCTGCCTATGGCTACACCTTC.

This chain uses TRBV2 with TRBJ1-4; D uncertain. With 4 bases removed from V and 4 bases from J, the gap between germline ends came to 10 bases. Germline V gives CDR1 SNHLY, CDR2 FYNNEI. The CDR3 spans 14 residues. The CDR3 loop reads CASSVSDLNEKLFF. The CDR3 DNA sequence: TGTGCCAGCAGTGTGTCAGATCTTAATGAAAAACTGTTTTTT. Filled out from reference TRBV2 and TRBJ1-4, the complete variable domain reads EPEVTQTPSHQVTQMGQEVILRCVPISNHLYFYWYRQILGQKVEFLVSFYNNEISEKSEIFDDQFSVERPDGSNFTLKIRSTKLEDSAMYFCASSVSDLNEKLFFGSGTQLSVL.

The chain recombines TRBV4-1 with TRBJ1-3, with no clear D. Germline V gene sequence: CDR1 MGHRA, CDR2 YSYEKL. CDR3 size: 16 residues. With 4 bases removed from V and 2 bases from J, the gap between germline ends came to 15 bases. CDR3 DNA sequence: TGCGCCAGCAGCCCTCGTGCAGGATTTGCTGGAAACACCATATATTTT. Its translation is CASSPRAGFAGNTIYF.

DNA of the CDR3: TGTGCCAGCAGGGGGACAGGGGGGTCGCAGTATTTT. Encoded protein: CASRGTGGSQYF. The gene calls are TRBV12-3 or TRBV12-4 and TRBJ2-3, with TRBD1 matching over 11 bases. This CDR3 has 12 amino acids. J lost 10 bases, V lost 6 bases, and 3 bases had no gene match.

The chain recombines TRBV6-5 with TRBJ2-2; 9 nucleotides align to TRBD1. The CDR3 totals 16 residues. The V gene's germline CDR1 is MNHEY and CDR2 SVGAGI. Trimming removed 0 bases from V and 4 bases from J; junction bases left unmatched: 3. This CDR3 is CASSYSTGGSTGELFF. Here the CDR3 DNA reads TGTGCCAGCAGTTACTCGACAGGGGGGAGCACCGGGGAGCTGTTTTTT.

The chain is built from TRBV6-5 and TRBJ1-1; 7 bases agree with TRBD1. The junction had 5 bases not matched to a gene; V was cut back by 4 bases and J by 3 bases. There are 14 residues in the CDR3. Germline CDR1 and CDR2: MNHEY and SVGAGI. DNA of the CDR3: TGTGCCAGCAGTTGGACCCAGGGGGACACTGAAGCTTTCTTT. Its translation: CASSWTQGDTEAFF.

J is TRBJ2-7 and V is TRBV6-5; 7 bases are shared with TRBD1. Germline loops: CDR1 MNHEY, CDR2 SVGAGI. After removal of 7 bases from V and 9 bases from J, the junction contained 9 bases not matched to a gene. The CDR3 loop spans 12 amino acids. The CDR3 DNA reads TGTGCCAGCACCTTCCAGGGGGAGACGCAGTACTTC. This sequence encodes CASTFQGETQYF.

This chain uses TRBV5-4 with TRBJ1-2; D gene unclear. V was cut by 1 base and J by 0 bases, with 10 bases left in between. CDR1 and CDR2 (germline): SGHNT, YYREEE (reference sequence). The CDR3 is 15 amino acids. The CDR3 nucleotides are TGTGCCAGCAGCTTGAGGCAGACCCCTAACTATGGCTACACCTTC. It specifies CASSLRQTPNYGYTF. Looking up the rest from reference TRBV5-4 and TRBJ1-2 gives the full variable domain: ETGVTQSPTHLIKTRGQQVTLRCSSQSGHNTVSWYQQALGQGPQFIFQYYREEENGRGNFPPRFSGLQFPNYSSELNVNALELDDSALYLCASSLRQTPNYGYTFGSGTRLTVV.

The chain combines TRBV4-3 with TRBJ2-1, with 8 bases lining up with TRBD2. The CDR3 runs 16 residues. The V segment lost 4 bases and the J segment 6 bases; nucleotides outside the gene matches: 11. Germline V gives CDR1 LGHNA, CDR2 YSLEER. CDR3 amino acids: CASSLLSTSVGNEQFF. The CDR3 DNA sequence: TGCGCCAGCAGCCTCCTATCGACTAGCGTGGGCAATGAGCAGTTCTTC.

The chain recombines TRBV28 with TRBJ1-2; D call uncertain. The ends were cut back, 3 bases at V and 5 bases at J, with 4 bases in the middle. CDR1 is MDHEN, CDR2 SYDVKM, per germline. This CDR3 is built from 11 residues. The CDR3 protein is CASSFQYGYTF. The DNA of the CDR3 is TGTGCCAGCAGTTTCCAGTATGGCTACACCTTC.

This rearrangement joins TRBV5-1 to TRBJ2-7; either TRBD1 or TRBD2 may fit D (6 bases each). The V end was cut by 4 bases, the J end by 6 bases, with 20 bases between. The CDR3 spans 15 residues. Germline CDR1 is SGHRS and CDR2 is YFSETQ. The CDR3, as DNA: TGCGCCAGCAGCGCGGGACAATGGGGGACCTCCGAGCAGTACTTC. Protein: CASSAGQWGTSEQYF.

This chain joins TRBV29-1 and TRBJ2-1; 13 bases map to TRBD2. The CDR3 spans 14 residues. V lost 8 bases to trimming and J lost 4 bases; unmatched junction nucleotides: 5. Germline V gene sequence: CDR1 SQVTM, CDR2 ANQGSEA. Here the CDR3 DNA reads TGCAGCCTCCGACTAGCGGGAGGTTACAATGAGCAGTTCTTC. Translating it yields CSLRLAGGYNEQFF.

This CDR3 reads CASSQEKGEGRTDEQYF. DNA of the CDR3: TGTGCCAGCAGCCAAGAGAAAGGGGAGGGCAGGACTGACGAGCAGTACTTC. J is TRBJ2-7 and V is TRBV3-1 (or the pseudogene TRBV3-2), with TRBD2 identical over 7 bases. Germline lookup yields CDR1 LGHDT and CDR2 YNNKEL (reference sequence). The CDR3 is made up of 17 amino acids. Germline trimming cut 0 bases from V and 5 bases from J; bases unmatched to any gene: 13.

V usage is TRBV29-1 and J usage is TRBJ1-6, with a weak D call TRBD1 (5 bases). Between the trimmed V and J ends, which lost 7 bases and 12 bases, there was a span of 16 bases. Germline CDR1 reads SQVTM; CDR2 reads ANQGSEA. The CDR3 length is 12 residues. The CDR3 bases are TGCAGCGCCGGGACCCGGGAGGGACCCCTCCACTTT. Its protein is CSAGTREGPLHF.

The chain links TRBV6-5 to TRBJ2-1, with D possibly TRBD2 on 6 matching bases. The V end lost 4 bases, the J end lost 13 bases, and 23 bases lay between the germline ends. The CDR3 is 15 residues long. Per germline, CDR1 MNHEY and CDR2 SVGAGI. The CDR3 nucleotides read TGTGCCAGCAGTTTACGGGACTTTCGTACCGGACCACAGTTCTTC. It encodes CASSLRDFRTGPQFF.

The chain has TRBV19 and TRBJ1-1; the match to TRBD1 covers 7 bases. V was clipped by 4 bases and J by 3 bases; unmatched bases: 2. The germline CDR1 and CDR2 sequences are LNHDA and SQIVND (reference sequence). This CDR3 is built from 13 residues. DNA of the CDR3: TGTGCCAGTAGTAGCACAGGGGACACTGAAGCTTTCTTT. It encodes CASSSTGDTEAFF.

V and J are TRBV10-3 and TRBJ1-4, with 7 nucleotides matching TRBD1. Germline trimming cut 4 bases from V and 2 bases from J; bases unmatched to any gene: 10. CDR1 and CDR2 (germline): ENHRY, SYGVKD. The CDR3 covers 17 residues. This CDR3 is CAISALQGYGTNEKLFF. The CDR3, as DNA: TGTGCCATCAGTGCCTTACAGGGGTATGGTACTAATGAAAAACTGTTTTTT.

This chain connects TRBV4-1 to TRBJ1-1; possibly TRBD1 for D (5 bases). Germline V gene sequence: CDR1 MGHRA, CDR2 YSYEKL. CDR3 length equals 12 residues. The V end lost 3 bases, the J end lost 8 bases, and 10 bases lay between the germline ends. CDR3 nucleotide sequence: TGCGCCAGCAGCCAGTCCGGGACCGAAGCTTTCTTT. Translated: CASSQSGTEAFF.

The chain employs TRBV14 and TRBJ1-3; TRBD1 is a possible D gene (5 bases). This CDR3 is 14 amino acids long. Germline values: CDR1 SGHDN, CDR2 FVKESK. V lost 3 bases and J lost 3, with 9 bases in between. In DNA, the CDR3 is TGTGCCAGCAGCCAGACGGGGGATGGAAACACCATATATTTT. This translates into CASSQTGDGNTIYF.

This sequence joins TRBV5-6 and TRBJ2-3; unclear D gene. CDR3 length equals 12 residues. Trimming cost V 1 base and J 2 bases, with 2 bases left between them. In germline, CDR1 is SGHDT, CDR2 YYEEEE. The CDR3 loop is CASSLSTDTQYF. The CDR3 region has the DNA TGTGCCAGCAGCTTGTCCACAGATACGCAGTATTTT.

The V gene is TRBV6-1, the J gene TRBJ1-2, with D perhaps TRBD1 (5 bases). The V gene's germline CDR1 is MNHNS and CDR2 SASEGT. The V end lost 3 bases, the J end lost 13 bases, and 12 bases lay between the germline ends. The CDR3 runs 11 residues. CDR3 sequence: CASSDRVFFTF. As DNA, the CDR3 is TGTGCCAGCAGTGACAGGGTTTTTTTCACCTTC.

The CDR3 loop is CASSPNMNTEAFF. The CDR3 DNA sequence: TGTGCCAGCTCACCAAATATGAACACTGAAGCTTTCTTT. The chain is built from TRBV18 and TRBJ1-1; D ambiguous. In germline, CDR1 is KGHSH, CDR2 LQKENI. CDR3 length: 13 residues. Trimming removed 2 bases from V and 0 bases from J, with 4 bases in between.

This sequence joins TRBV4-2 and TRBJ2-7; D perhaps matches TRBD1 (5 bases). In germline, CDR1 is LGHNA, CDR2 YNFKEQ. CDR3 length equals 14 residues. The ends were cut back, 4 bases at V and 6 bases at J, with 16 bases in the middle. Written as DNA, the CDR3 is TGTGCCAGCAGCCCCTCACAGGTATCGGGCGAGCAGTACTTC. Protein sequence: CASSPSQVSGEQYF.

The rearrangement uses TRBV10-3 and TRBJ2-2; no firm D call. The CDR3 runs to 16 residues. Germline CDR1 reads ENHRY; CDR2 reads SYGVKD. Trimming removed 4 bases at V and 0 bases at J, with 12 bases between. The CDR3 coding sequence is TGTGCCATCAGTGTCCAGGATCCGGCGAACACCGGGGAGCTGTTTTTT. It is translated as CAISVQDPANTGELFF.

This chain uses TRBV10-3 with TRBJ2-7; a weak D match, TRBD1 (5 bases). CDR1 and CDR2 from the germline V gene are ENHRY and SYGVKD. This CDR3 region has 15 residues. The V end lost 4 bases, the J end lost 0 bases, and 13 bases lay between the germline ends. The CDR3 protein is CAISVDRPTSYEQYF. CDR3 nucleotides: TGTGCCATCAGTGTTGACAGACCTACCTCCTACGAGCAGTACTTC.

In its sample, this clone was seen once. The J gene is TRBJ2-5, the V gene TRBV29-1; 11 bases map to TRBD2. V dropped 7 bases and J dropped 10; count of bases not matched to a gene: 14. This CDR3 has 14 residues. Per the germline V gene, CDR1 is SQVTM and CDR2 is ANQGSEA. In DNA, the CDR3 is TGCAGCGAGAATAGACTAGCGGGATCGGGGAGCCAGTACTTC. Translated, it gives CSENRLAGSGSQYF.

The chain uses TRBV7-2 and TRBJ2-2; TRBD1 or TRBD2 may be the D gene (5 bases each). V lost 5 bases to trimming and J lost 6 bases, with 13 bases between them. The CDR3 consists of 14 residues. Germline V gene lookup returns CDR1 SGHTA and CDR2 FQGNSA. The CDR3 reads CASSEGKVPGELFF. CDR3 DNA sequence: TGTGCCAGCAGCGAGGGGAAGGTCCCCGGGGAGCTGTTTTTT.

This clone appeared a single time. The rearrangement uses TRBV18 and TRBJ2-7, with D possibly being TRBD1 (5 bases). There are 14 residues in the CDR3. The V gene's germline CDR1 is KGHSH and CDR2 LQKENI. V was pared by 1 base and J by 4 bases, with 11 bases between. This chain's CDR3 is CASSPRGSEYEQYF. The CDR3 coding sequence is TGTGCCAGCTCACCACGGGGCAGTGAATACGAGCAGTACTTC.

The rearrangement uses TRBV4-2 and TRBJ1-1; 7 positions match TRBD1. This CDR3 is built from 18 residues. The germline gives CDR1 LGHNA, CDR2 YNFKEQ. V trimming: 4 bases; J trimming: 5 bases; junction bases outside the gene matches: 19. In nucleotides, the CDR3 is TGTGCCAGCAGCCCAGGGGACAGAACATTAAGGGCAGGGACTGAAGCTTTCTTT. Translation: CASSPGDRTLRAGTEAFF.